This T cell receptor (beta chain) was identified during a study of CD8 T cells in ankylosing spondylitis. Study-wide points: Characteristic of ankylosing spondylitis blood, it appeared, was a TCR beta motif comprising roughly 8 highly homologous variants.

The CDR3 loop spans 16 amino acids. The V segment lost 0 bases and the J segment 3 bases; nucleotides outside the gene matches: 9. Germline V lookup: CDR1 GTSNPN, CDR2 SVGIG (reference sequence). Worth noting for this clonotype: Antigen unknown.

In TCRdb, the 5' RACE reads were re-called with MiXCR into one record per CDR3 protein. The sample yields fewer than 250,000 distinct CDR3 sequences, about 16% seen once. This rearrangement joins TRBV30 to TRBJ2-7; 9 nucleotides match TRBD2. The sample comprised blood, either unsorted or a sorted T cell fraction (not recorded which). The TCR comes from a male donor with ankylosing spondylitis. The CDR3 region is CAWSVISSGTYYEQYF. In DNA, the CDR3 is TGTGCCTGGAGTGTAATTTCTAGCGGGACTTACTACGAGCAGTACTTC.